What follows is one TCR beta chain and its context. This entry is derived from a study of blood T cell repertoires in COVID-19. Study details: Material from acute and convalescent COVID-19 was sourced from the United States, Italy and Spain. T cells, B-cell-depleted T cells, or PBMCs supplied cDNA or gDNA.

Per the authors' pipeline: Amplification with reference gene primers provided the estimates of nucleated cell counts. Profiled with immunoSEQ multiplex PCR; TCRdb holds only in-frame clones, not every one. That table supplies the V and J calls and clone size; D and trimming were determined from the DNA. The data show tens of thousands of clones, with about four fifths seen just once and about 43% held by the top ten. Germline assignment: CDR1 LGHNT and CDR2 FRNRAP. The trim removed 7 bases at V and 8 bases at J, leaving 11 bases unmatched. The CDR3 is 14 residues long. The sequenced sample consisted of peripheral blood. V usage is TRBV12-5 and J usage is TRBJ2-1, with TRBD2 matching 7 bases. This clonotype was obtained from a woman over 75 with active or convalescent COVID-19. The CDR3, as DNA: TGTGCTAGTGTGGCGGGACTACCGGGGGATGAGCAGTTCTTC. It encodes CASVAGLPGDEQFF.